This TCR beta chain was captured by sequencing in a study of chemoradiotherapy in HPV16-positive cancers. Sequencing used immunoSEQ multiplex PCR; TCRdb keeps in-frame clones, though not all of them. Of 400 to 500 clones listed, 70% to 80% were seen once; the top ten hold about 9.4%. Over chemoradiotherapy, repertoires were sampled more than once. Trimming left V 4 bases short and J 4 bases short, with 16 bases between. This CDR3 is 15 amino acids long. Germline V gene sequence: CDR1 SGHVS, CDR2 FNYEAQ. The V gene is TRBV7-6, the J gene TRBJ2-5, with D perhaps matching TRBD1 (6 bases). This clonotype was obtained from a human donor with HPV-associated anogenital cancer. Sequencing used tumor tissue, obtained from a patient who underwent chemoradiotherapy. This chain's CDR3 is CASSSQGSNGETQYF. CDR3 in DNA: TGTGCCAGCAGCTCACAGGGATCTAACGGAGAGACCCAGTACTTC.